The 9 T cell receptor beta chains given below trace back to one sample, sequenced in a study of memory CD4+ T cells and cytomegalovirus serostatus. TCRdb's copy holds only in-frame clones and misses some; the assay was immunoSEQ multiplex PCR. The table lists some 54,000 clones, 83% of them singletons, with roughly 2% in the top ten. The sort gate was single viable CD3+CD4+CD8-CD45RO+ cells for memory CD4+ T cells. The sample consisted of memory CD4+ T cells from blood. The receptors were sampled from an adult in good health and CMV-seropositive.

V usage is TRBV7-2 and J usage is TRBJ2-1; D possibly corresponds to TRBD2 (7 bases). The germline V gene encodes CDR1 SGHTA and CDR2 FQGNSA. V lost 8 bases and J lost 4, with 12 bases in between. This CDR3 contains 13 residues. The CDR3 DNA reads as TGTGCCAGCCGGGGAGGGGGGTACAATGAGCAGTTCTTC. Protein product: CASRGGGYNEQFF.

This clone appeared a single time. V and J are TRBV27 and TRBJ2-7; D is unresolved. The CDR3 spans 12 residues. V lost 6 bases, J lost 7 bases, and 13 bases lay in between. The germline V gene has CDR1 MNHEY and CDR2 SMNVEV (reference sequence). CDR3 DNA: TGTGCCAGCAGGTCACAGAGAAGGGAGCAGTACTTC. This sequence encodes CASRSQRREQYF.

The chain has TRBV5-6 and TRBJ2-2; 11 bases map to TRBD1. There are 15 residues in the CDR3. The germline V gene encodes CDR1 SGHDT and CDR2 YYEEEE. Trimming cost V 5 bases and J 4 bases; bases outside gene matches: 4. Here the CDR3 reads CASRWTGGFTGELFF. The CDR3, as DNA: TGTGCCAGCAGATGGACAGGGGGCTTCACCGGGGAGCTGTTTTTT.

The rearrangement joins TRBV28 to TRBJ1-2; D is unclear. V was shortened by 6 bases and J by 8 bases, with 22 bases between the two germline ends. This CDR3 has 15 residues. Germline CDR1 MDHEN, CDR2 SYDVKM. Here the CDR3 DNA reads TGTGCCAGCAGCTTAGGCTGGATCCCTTTTAAGGGCTACACCTTC. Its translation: CASSLGWIPFKGYTF.

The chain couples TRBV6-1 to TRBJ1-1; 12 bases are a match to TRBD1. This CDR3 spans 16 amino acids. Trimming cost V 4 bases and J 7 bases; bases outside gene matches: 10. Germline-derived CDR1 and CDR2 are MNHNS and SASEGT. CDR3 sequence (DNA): TGTGCCAGCAGTGCGTCCGGGACAGGGGGCAAGGTTGAAGCTTTCTTT. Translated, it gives CASSASGTGGKVEAFF.

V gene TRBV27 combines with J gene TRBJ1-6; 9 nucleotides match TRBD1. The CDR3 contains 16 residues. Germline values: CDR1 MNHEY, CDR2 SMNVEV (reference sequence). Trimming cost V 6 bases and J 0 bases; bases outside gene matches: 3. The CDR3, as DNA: TGTGCCAGCAGAGGGACAGGGAGCTCCTATAATTCACCCCTCCACTTT. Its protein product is CASRGTGSSYNSPLHF.

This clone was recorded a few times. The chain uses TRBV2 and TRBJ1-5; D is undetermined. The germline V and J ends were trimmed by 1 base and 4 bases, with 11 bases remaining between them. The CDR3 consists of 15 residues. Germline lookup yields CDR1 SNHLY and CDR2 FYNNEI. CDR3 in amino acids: CASSEGGSRNQPQHF. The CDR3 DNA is TGTGCCAGCAGTGAAGGTGGTAGTAGAAATCAGCCCCAGCATTTT.

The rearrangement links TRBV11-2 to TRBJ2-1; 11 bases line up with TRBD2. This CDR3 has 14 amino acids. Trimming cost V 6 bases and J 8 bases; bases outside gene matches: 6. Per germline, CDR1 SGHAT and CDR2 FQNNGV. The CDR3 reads CASRQTSGDYEQFF. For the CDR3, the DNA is TGTGCCAGCAGGCAGACTAGCGGGGACTATGAGCAGTTCTTC.

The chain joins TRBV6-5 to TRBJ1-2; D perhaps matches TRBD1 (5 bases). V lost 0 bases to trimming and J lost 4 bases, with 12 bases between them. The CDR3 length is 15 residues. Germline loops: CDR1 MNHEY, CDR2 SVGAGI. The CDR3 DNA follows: TGTGCCAGCAGTTACTCTGACCAGGGCGGCTATGGCTACACCTTC. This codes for CASSYSDQGGYGYTF.